One TCR beta chain is described in this entry. This sample is part of a study of technical replicates of blood from a few donors. Assay: immunoSEQ multiplex PCR; the TCRdb copy retains only in-frame clones and omits some. The sample includes about 69,000 clones, over 75% of them seen just once. The V gene lost 4 bases and the J gene lost 7 bases, with 19 bases spanning the gap. The germline CDR1 and CDR2 sequences are KGHSH and LQKENI. The CDR3 is 15 amino acids. The sequenced sample consisted of PBMCs. The source of this sequence is a human donor in good health. Some clones in this sample may be carry-over from other donors' samples. The V gene is TRBV18, the J gene TRBJ1-1; D perhaps matches TRBD1 (6 bases). As DNA, the CDR3 is TGTGCCAGCTCACGCTCAGGGGAAAGGGAAGGTGAAGCTTTCTTT. Encoded protein: CASSRSGEREGEAFF. Full variable domain (missing parts from reference TRBV18 and TRBJ1-1): NAGVMQNPRHLVRRRGQEARLRCSPMKGHSHVYWYRQLPEEGLKFMVYLQKENIIDESGMPKERFSAEFPKEGPSILRIQQVVRGDSAAYFCASSRSGEREGEAFFGQGTRLTVV.